This T cell receptor (beta chain) was retrieved from a study of cytomegalovirus exposure and HLA in healthy donors. Findings and limits, study-wide: There were some V segments, including TRBV6-2 and TRBV6-3, excluded as indistinguishable. An analysis that came later showed most CMV-associated TCR beta chains appearing HLA-restricted. Prior analysis indicated that the majority of TCR beta V segments exhibited productivity approximately 90% or approximately 30% of the time.

Unmatched junction bases numbered 9, after V lost 4 bases and J lost 4 bases. Germline CDR1 reads MNHNS; CDR2 reads SASEGT. The CDR3 is 16 amino acids. A word on this clone: Its antigen is not known.

The PCR employed 60 Vbeta primers together with 13 Jbeta primers. TCRdb's copy holds only in-frame clones and misses some; the assay was immunoSEQ multiplex PCR. This sample's clone table lists 60,000 to 75,000 clones. Nominally healthy donors provided the samples, though records likely missed some immune exposures. The receptor's source is a female donor in good health and CMV-seropositive. The rearrangement joins TRBV6-1 to TRBJ1-2; 10 bases are a match to TRBD1. Sequenced: PBMCs. CDR3 bases: TGTGCCAGCAGTGGGCGTGGGACAGGGGATCCCTATGGCTACACCTTC. Amino acids: CASSGRGTGDPYGYTF.